This TCR beta chain was recorded in a study of regulatory T cells in long-lasting Graves disease. To make TCR beta libraries, researchers used iRepertoire HTBI primers and Arm-PCR of CDR3 regions. Authors' analysis steps: Gene usage covered 50 to 75 TRBV and roughly 14 TRBJ segments. TCRdb called the multiplex PCR reads again in MiXCR, with one record for every CDR3 protein. Clone size and V and J calls follow TCRdb, not the original study. The sample contains around 500,000 distinct CDR3 sequences, roughly 16% of which appear only once. Sample time point: newly diagnosed GD, antithyroid drugs for less than 3 months. Following extraction of RNA from PBMCs, that RNA was used to make the TCR library. The CDR3 contains 11 residues. In germline, CDR1 is SGHRS, CDR2 YFSETQ. V was cut by 5 bases and J by 8 bases, with 8 bases left in between. The same sample was also studied in work on T cells in Graves' hyperthyroidism and ophthalmopathy.

The clonotype was recovered from a woman aged 35 to 60 with Graves disease. The sample consisted of peripheral blood mononuclear cells (PBMCs), taken at new diagnosis, from a patient treated with antithyroid drugs. The rearrangement links TRBV5-1 to TRBJ1-3; D unresolved. The CDR3 loop is CASRSKDTIYF. The DNA of the CDR3 is TGCGCCAGCAGGAGTAAAGACACCATATATTTT.